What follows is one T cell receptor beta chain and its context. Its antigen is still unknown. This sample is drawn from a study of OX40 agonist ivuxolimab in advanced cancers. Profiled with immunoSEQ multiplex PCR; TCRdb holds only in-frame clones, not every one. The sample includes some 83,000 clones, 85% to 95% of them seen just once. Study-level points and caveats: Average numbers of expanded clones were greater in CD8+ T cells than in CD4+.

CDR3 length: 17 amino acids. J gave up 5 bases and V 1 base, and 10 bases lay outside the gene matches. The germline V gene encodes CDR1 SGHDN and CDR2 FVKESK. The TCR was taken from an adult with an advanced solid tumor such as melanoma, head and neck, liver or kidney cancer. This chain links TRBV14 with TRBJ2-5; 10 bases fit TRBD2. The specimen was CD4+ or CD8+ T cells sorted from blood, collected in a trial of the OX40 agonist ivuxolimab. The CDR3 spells CASSQGTSGAIGETQYF. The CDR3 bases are TGTGCCAGCAGCCAAGGGACTAGCGGAGCAATAGGGGAGACCCAGTACTTC.